This is a list of T cell receptor beta chains from one sample in a study of T cells after yellow fever vaccination. TCRdb independently ran MiXCR on the 5' RACE reads; one entry per CDR3 protein. The sample shows some 670,000 distinct CDR3 sequences, roughly an eighth of them seen only once. Specimen: PBMCs, collected on the day of the yellow fever booster vaccination. The receptors stem from a man aged 25 to 45 who received the YFV17D yellow fever vaccine. The CDR3 runs from the conserved cysteine through the conserved F or W. D genes are given only for firm matches. Expanded clones get a size class; other rows say once, few or many, or leave the size out.

>TRBV28|NA|TRBJ1-6|NA
TGTGCCAGCAGCCAACAGCTACATAATTCACCCCTCCACTTT
CASSQQLHNSPLHF
>TRBV4-3|TRBD1|TRBJ2-5|NA
TGCGCCAGCAGCCTCACCGGGACAGGTTACCTAGAGACCCAGTACTTC
CASSLTGTGYLETQYF
>TRBV21-1|NA|TRBJ2-1|NA
TGTGCCAGCATTCCAATGGACCTCTGCAATGAGCAGTTCTTC
CASIPMDLCNEQFF
>TRBV10-3|NA|TRBJ2-2|few
TGTGCCATCAGTGAAGCTGTGGGCACCGGGGAGCTGTTTTTT
CAISEAVGTGELFF
>TRBV7-2|NA|TRBJ2-5|NA
TGTGCCAGCAGCCCTTTGGGGGCGTCGGAGACCCAGTACTTC
CASSPLGASETQYF
>TRBV6-2/TRBV6-3|NA|TRBJ2-5|few
TGTGCCAGCAGAACGGGAATCGAGACCCAGTACTTC
CASRTGIETQYF
>TRBV28|TRBD2|TRBJ2-3|NA
TGTGCCAGCAGTATCGTGAGCGGGAGATTGAGGACAGATACGCAGTATTTT
CASSIVSGRLRTDTQYF
>TRBV12-3/TRBV12-4|NA|TRBJ2-3|few
TGTGCCAGCAGTTTTGGAGCTAATTTGGATACGCAGTATTTT
CASSFGANLDTQYF
>TRBV5-1|TRBD1|TRBJ1-1|few
TGCGCCAGCAGCACGGACAGGGGGAACACTGAAGCTTTCTTT
CASSTDRGNTEAFF
>TRBV12-3/TRBV12-4|NA|TRBJ2-1|NA
TGTGCCAGCAGTTTATCGGCGTCCGGGAATGAGCAGTTCTTC
CASSLSASGNEQFF
>TRBV15|TRBD2|TRBJ2-1|few
TGTGCCACCAGTCCGGGACTAGGGGCGGGTGAGCAGTTCTTC
CATSPGLGAGEQFF
>TRBV10-3|NA|TRBJ2-3|many
TGTGCCACCGGCGCGGGATCTACAGATACGCAGTATTTT
CATGAGSTDTQYF
>TRBV28|NA|TRBJ2-2|NA
TGTGCCAGCAGTGTTGGGGGCGCGTTTGTCGGGGAGCTGTTTTTT
CASSVGGAFVGELFF
>TRBV6-5|NA|TRBJ2-7|NA
TGTGCCAGCAGTTACTCTGGTCTATCCTACGAGCAGTACTTC
CASSYSGLSYEQYF
>TRBV27|TRBD2|TRBJ2-2|NA
TGTGCCAGCAGTTTACTTGGCGGGAGGGCCGACGACGGGGAGCTGTTTTTT
CASSLLGGRADDGELFF
>TRBV9|TRBD2|TRBJ2-1|many
TGTGCCAGCAGCTCTCGTTTAGCGGGAGTCAATGAGCAGTTCTTC
CASSSRLAGVNEQFF
>TRBV20-1|TRBD1|TRBJ2-3|few
TGCAGTGCTAGAGACCGGGACAGGGGCACAGATACGCAGTATTTT
CSARDRDRGTDTQYF
>TRBV12-3/TRBV12-4|NA|TRBJ2-3|many
TGTGCCAGCAGCTTACTGGATACGCAGTATTTT
CASSLLDTQYF
>TRBV6-1|TRBD2|TRBJ2-1|NA
TGTGCCAGCAGTCATAGCGGGTACCAGACCAATGAGCAGTTCTTC
CASSHSGYQTNEQFF
>TRBV6-5|NA|TRBJ2-7|NA
TGTGCCAGCAGTTACTACAGGAATTCCTACGAGCAGTACTTC
CASSYYRNSYEQYF
>TRBV6-1|NA|TRBJ2-3|few
TGTGCCAGCAGAGGGGGGCCAGGGGATACGCAGTATTTT
CASRGGPGDTQYF
>TRBV5-1|TRBD2|TRBJ2-3|few
TGCGCCAGCAGCTATAGCCTAGCGGATAGCACAGATACGCAGTATTTT
CASSYSLADSTDTQYF
>TRBV14|NA|TRBJ2-3|few
TGTGCCAGCAGCCAAGAGCTGCCCACAGATACGCAGTATTTT
CASSQELPTDTQYF
>TRBV23-1|TRBD2|TRBJ2-1|few
TGCGCCAGCAGTCGCCCCGGGGGGGGAGAGCAGTTCTTC
CASSRPGGGEQFF
>TRBV7-2|TRBD2|TRBJ2-2|few
TGTGCCAGCAGCCCACCGGGGCTAGCGGGAGGGGCCGGGGAGCTGTTTTTT
CASSPPGLAGGAGELFF
>TRBV7-7|NA|TRBJ2-5|few
TGTGCTAGCAGCACCACCCCCGGCGGCGAGACCCAGTACTTC
CASSTTPGGETQYF
>TRBV5-1|NA|TRBJ2-1|NA
TGCGCCAGCACCCCCCTGATCGGAGGGCCCGGGGATGAGCAGTTCTTC
CASTPLIGGPGDEQFF
>TRBV20-1|TRBD2|TRBJ2-5|few
TGCAGTGCTGGGACTATCCAAGAGACCCAGTACTTC
CSAGTIQETQYF
>TRBV19|TRBD2|TRBJ2-1|NA
TGTGCCAGTACTAAGAGACGGCCGGGACTAGCGGGGAAGAATGAGCAGTTCTTC
CASTKRRPGLAGKNEQFF
>TRBV20-1|NA|TRBJ2-2|NA
TGCAGTGCTAGGGGTAGGGAGAACACCGGGGAGCTGTTTTTT
CSARGRENTGELFF
>TRBV6-2/TRBV6-3|TRBD2|TRBJ2-1|NA
TGTGCCAGCAGTTACTCGACTAGCGGAAGCTCCTACAATGAGCAGTTCTTC
CASSYSTSGSSYNEQFF
>TRBV18|TRBD2|TRBJ2-7|few
TGTGCCAGCTCACCCGGGACTAGCTTTCCCTACGAGCAGTACTTC
CASSPGTSFPYEQYF
>TRBV5-6|NA|TRBJ2-7|few
TGTGCCAGCAGCTTAACCCCCTTTGCCTACGAGCAGTACTTC
CASSLTPFAYEQYF
>TRBV5-1|NA|TRBJ2-1|few
TGCGCCAGCAGGACAGGGTTTCATGCGGGGAGCTCCTACAATGAGCAGTTCTTC
CASRTGFHAGSSYNEQFF
>TRBV7-2|TRBD1|TRBJ2-3|many
TGTGCCAGCAGCTTAGCCCAGGGGGCCTACACAGATACGCAGTATTTT
CASSLAQGAYTDTQYF
>TRBV29-1|NA|TRBJ2-3|NA
TGCAGCGTTGAAGGACGTCACACAGATACGCAGTATTTT
CSVEGRHTDTQYF
>TRBV5-1|TRBD2|TRBJ2-3|few
TGCGCCAGCAGCGGGACTAGCGAAGAATGGGATACGCAGTATTTT
CASSGTSEEWDTQYF
>TRBV4-1|NA|TRBJ1-6|few
TGCGCCAGCAGCCAAGATCAAGGGCTGGACTATTCACCCCTCCACTTT
CASSQDQGLDYSPLHF
>TRBV9|TRBD2|TRBJ2-7|NA
TGTGCCAGCAGCGTAGCTCCCTCGACTAGCGGGCTCTCCTACGAGCAGTACTTC
CASSVAPSTSGLSYEQYF
>TRBV11-2|NA|TRBJ2-2|NA
TGTGCCAGCAGCCCATTACCCACCGGGGAGCTGTTTTTT
CASSPLPTGELFF
>TRBV7-8|NA|TRBJ2-5|NA
TGTGCCAGCAGCGACCACCCCCGGGGCCGGGGGAAAGAGACCCAGTACTTC
CASSDHPRGRGKETQYF
>TRBV28|TRBD2|TRBJ2-1|few
TGTGCCAGCAGTACCCCCCCCGGGACTAGCGGCGACAATGAGCAGTTCTTC
CASSTPPGTSGDNEQFF
>TRBV6-4|NA|TRBJ2-2|NA
TGTGCCAGCCGGGAAAAGGGGAGCACCGGGGAGCTGTTTTTT
CASREKGSTGELFF
>TRBV20-1|NA|TRBJ2-3|NA
TGCAGTGCACTAAACGCCGGCACAGATACGCAGTATTTT
CSALNAGTDTQYF
>TRBV19|NA|TRBJ2-3|many
TGTGCCAGTAGTAAACGGGCTTCGGATACGCAGTATTTT
CASSKRASDTQYF
>TRBV5-1|NA|TRBJ2-1|many
TGCGCCAGCAGCTTGGTTGAAAGCTCCTACAATGAGCAGTTCTTC
CASSLVESSYNEQFF
>TRBV2|TRBD2|TRBJ2-5|NA
TGTGCCATCAGTTTAGACCCCTCCTCTAGCGGGAGAAGCGAGACCCAGTACTTC
CAISLDPSSSGRSETQYF
>TRBV3-1|NA|TRBJ2-4|NA
TGTGCCAGCAGCCTAGCCGGCATTCAGTACTTC
CASSLAGIQYF
>TRBV29-1|NA|TRBJ2-5|NA
TGCAGCGTCGAAGGGGAGTGGGGTGAGGAGACCCAGTACTTC
CSVEGEWGEETQYF
>TRBV7-2|TRBD2|TRBJ2-7|NA
TGTGCCAGCAGCTACCTAGCGGGAGTCCCCTACGAGCAGTACTTC
CASSYLAGVPYEQYF
>TRBV19|NA|TRBJ1-5|few
TGTGCCAGTAGGCCCGGTGGGAGCAATCAGCCCCAGCATTTT
CASRPGGSNQPQHF
>TRBV4-2|TRBD2|TRBJ2-7|NA
TGTGCCAGCAGCCAAGAATTGGGCGGGAGCTCCTACGAGCAGTACTTC
CASSQELGGSSYEQYF
>TRBV7-9|NA|TRBJ2-1|many
TGTGCCAGCAGCTTAGGAGAGACTAGTCGTGATGAGCAGTTCTTC
CASSLGETSRDEQFF
>TRBV11-1|NA|TRBJ1-4|few
TGTGCCAGCAGCGGGCTTCCAGTACATTCGCGCCAGGGAAATGAAAAACTGTTTTTT
CASSGLPVHSRQGNEKLFF
>TRBV4-3|NA|TRBJ2-1|NA
TGCGCCAGCAGCCAAGATCCGCCGGGACTCCGACTTTACAATGAGCAGTTCTTC
CASSQDPPGLRLYNEQFF
>TRBV25-1|TRBD1|TRBJ1-1|NA
TGTGCCAGCAGCGCACCGACAGGGCCTGAAGCTTTCTTT
CASSAPTGPEAFF
>TRBV7-2|NA|TRBJ2-7|few
TGTGCCAGCAGCCCCCGGACAGTCTACGAGCAGTACTTC
CASSPRTVYEQYF
>TRBV24-1|TRBD2|TRBJ2-5|few
TGTGCCACCAGGGGGACTAGCGCCTTAGAGACCCAGTACTTC
CATRGTSALETQYF
>TRBV5-1|NA|TRBJ1-6|few
TGCGCCAGCAGCTCTCGGCAGAGAAATAATTCACCCCTCCACTTT
CASSSRQRNNSPLHF
>TRBV4-2|TRBD2|TRBJ2-1|few
TGTGCCAGCAGCCAAGCTAGCGGGAGAGAAGGTGAGCAGTTCTTC
CASSQASGREGEQFF